These 17 T cell receptor beta chains came from one sample sequenced in a study of T-cell reconstitution after alpha-beta-depleted transplantation in children. Unique molecular identifiers were built into the TCRbeta library. TCRdb reanalysed the PCR reads using MiXCR and keeps one entry per CDR3 protein. The profile shows 500,000 or so distinct CDR3 sequences, about an eighth of them singletons. The input for sequencing was PBMCs, mostly from graft donor cells, taken 180 days after TCRalphabeta/CD19-depleted stem cell transplant. These receptors were taken from a female patient under 10 years old who had a stem cell transplant for aplastic anemia, so the T cells may come from the graft donor.

The rearrangement joins TRBV6-1 to TRBJ2-7; no reliable D call. Per the germline V gene, CDR1 is MNHNS and CDR2 is SASEGT. This CDR3 is built from 14 residues. V lost 8 bases and J lost 2, with 16 bases in between. The CDR3 DNA is TGTGCCAGCTGTAAGGGCCATGGGGCCTACGAGCAGTACTTC. This encodes CASCKGHGAYEQYF.

This clonotype has just a few counts. The chain recombines TRBV7-3 with TRBJ2-1, with 12 positions matching TRBD2. CDR3 length: 20 amino acids. With V trimmed by 1 base and J by 0 bases, 10 bases remained unmatched. CDR1 and CDR2 from the germline V gene are SGHTA and FQGTGA. CDR3 coding DNA: TGTGCCAGCAGCTTAAAGCCTACTAGCGGGAGGACTCTCTCCTACAATGAGCAGTTCTTC. This gives the protein CASSLKPTSGRTLSYNEQFF.

V usage is TRBV6-1 and J usage is TRBJ1-2; 8 nucleotides align to TRBD1. Germline lookup yields CDR1 MNHNS and CDR2 SASEGT. After removal of 8 bases from V and 4 bases from J, the junction contained 9 bases not matched to a gene. The length of the CDR3 is 14 residues. The DNA of the CDR3 is TGTGCCAGCGGACGGACAGGGCCAATCTATGGCTACACCTTC. This encodes CASGRTGPIYGYTF.

This clonotype has just a few counts. The J gene is TRBJ2-3, the V gene TRBV4-3; D not resolved. The germline V gene encodes CDR1 LGHNA and CDR2 YSLEER. The germline V and J ends were trimmed by 4 bases and 0 bases, with 11 bases remaining between them. The CDR3 loop spans 15 amino acids. DNA of the CDR3: TGCGCCAGCAGCCCGGACCCGTTCAGCACAGATACGCAGTATTTT. This gives the protein CASSPDPFSTDTQYF.

The chain uses TRBV12-3 or TRBV12-4 and TRBJ2-4; 8 bases align to TRBD1. The CDR3 length is 19 residues. The V gene end was trimmed by 1 base and the J gene end by 0 bases; junction bases not matched to a gene: 11. CDR3 nucleotide sequence: TGTGCCAGCAGTTTAGTTCGGCGCACGACAGGGGTAGCCAAAAACATTCAGTACTTC. Residues: CASSLVRRTTGVAKNIQYF.

This clonotype has at least ten counts. The chain joins TRBV7-8 to TRBJ1-2; D not certain. Germline V gene sequence: CDR1 SGHVS, CDR2 FQNEAQ. The CDR3 consists of 14 residues. The germline V and J ends were trimmed by 5 bases and 4 bases, with 14 bases remaining between them. The CDR3: CASSLTQLGYGYTF. CDR3 sequence (DNA): TGTGCCAGCAGCCTGACTCAACTGGGCTATGGCTACACCTTC.

This clonotype was picked up a small number of times. CDR3 nucleotide sequence: TGTGCCAGCAGCTTGACTAGCATCACTTACAATGAGCAGTTCTTC. Its protein is CASSLTSITYNEQFF. The chain employs TRBV7-2 and TRBJ2-1; 7 bases are a match to TRBD2. V was clipped by 3 bases and J by 4 bases; unmatched bases: 6. Germline-derived CDR1 and CDR2 are SGHTA and FQGNSA. CDR3 size: 15 residues.

In its sample, this clonotype was seen a few times. The chain couples TRBV7-3 to TRBJ2-2; 10 nucleotides match TRBD2. In germline, CDR1 is SGHTA, CDR2 FQGTGA. CDR3 length: 14 residues. Trimming removed 8 bases from V and 7 bases from J; junction bases left unmatched: 7. CDR3 nucleotides: TGTGCCAGCGGCCAGCGGGAGGGCCACGGGGAGCTGTTTTTT. Its protein is CASGQREGHGELFF. The variable domain in full, completed from reference TRBV7-3 and TRBJ2-2, reads GAGVSQTPSNKVTEKGKYVELRCDPISGHTALYWYRQSLGQGPEFLIYFQGTGAADDSGLPNDRFFAVRPEGSVSTLKIQRTERGDSAVYLCASGQREGHGELFFGEGSRLTVL.

J is TRBJ2-1 and V is TRBV9; 11 bases line up with TRBD2. This CDR3 has 16 amino acids. Germline values: CDR1 SGDLS, CDR2 YYNGEE. V shed 0 bases, J shed 7 bases, and the junction held 6 bases outside the gene matches. This CDR3 is CASSVEGSGRVNEQFF. DNA for the CDR3: TGTGCCAGCAGCGTAGAAGGTAGCGGGAGGGTGAATGAGCAGTTCTTC.

This sequence joins TRBV20-1 and TRBJ1-2, with D tentatively TRBD1 (6 bases). The CDR3 has 12 residues. V was cut by 5 bases and J by 8 bases, with 15 bases left in between. Looked up from germline, CDR1 is DFQATT and CDR2 is SNEGSKA (reference sequence). CDR3 loop: CSAYPTGRGYTF. The DNA for the CDR3 is TGCAGTGCTTATCCCACAGGGCGCGGCTACACCTTC.

This clonotype was picked up a small number of times. J is TRBJ1-2 and V is TRBV28, with 9 bases aligning to TRBD1. Germline V gene data show CDR1 as MDHEN and CDR2 as SYDVKM. The CDR3 contains 15 residues. V lost 11 bases, J lost 5 bases, and 15 bases stayed unmatched. CDR3 sequence: CASLVDRGLWYGYTF. The CDR3 DNA sequence: TGTGCCTCCCTAGTGGACAGGGGCCTTTGGTATGGCTACACCTTC.

This clonotype was counted between two and nine times. This chain uses TRBV20-1 with TRBJ2-7; 8 positions agree with TRBD2. CDR1 and CDR2 from the germline V gene are DFQATT and SNEGSKA (reference sequence). The CDR3 consists of 15 residues. V shed 3 bases and J 3 bases; nucleotides not matched to a gene: 10. The CDR3 nucleotides are TGCAGTGCTAGCGCCCGCGGTAGCGGGAACTACGAGCAGTACTTC. Residues: CSASARGSGNYEQYF.

This rearrangement joins TRBV4-3 to TRBJ2-2; TRBD2 aligns across 11 bases. The germline CDR1 and CDR2 sequences are LGHNA and YSLEER. Trimming took 4 bases from V and 7 from J; bases not matched to a gene: 17. CDR3 size: 19 residues. The CDR3 is CASSRVRALAGVSGGELFF. The CDR3 nucleotides read TGCGCCAGCAGCCGCGTGAGGGCACTAGCGGGAGTCAGTGGCGGGGAGCTGTTTTTT.

The J gene is TRBJ2-1, the V gene TRBV20-1; 9 bases map to TRBD2. The V gene's germline CDR1 is DFQATT and CDR2 SNEGSKA (reference sequence). CDR3 length equals 17 residues. With V trimmed by 3 bases and J by 8 bases, 17 bases remained unmatched. CDR3 region: CSASRVGGLAGRDEQFF. DNA of the CDR3: TGCAGTGCTAGCCGAGTAGGTGGGCTAGCGGGACGGGATGAGCAGTTCTTC.

A few counts support this clonotype. The chain has TRBV20-1 and TRBJ2-7, with 7 bases aligning to TRBD1. J gave up 2 bases and V 2 bases, and 9 bases lay outside the gene matches. The CDR3 is 15 residues long. The germline CDR1 and CDR2 sequences are DFQATT and SNEGSKA (reference sequence). As DNA, the CDR3 is TGCAGTGCTAGACACAGGGGCGGGTTTCCCTACGAGCAGTACTTC. Its protein product is CSARHRGGFPYEQYF.

This clonotype has only a few counts. V gene TRBV29-1 combines with J gene TRBJ2-1; 8 bases match TRBD1. This CDR3 spans 14 amino acids. Germline V gene lookup returns CDR1 SQVTM and CDR2 ANQGSEA. J was trimmed by 4 bases and V by 7 bases; bases with no gene match: 9. CDR3 sequence (DNA): TGCAGCGGATGGACAGGGCCATTATACAATGAGCAGTTCTTC. Translated, it gives CSGWTGPLYNEQFF.

This clonotype occurred many times. The chain carries TRBV20-1 and TRBJ1-1; the D is unclear. The V gene's germline CDR1 is DFQATT and CDR2 SNEGSKA (reference sequence). The CDR3 is made up of 12 amino acids. V was pared by 1 base and J by 0 bases, with 3 bases between. The DNA of the CDR3 is TGCAGTGCTAGAGGCATGAACACTGAAGCTTTCTTT. It yields the protein CSARGMNTEAFF.